This TCR beta chain was sequenced during a study of blood T cell repertoires in COVID-19. Study-wide background: The United States, Italy and Spain were the sources of the acute and convalescent COVID-19 samples.

Trimming at V came to 4 bases and at J to 8 bases, leaving 13 bases not matched to a gene. The CDR3 runs to 17 residues. Germline-derived CDR1 and CDR2 are SGHNT and YYREEE (reference sequence). Per the authors' pipeline: The assay estimated nucleated cells by amplifying reference gene primers. TCRdb's copy holds only in-frame clones and misses some; the assay was immunoSEQ multiplex PCR. D and trimming come from the DNA, and the V and J calls and clone size come from that table. The data show tens of thousands of clones, over 75% seen once. Sample: peripheral blood. This chain links TRBV5-4 with TRBJ2-1; 12 bases are shared with TRBD2. The source of this sequence is a human donor in a cohort sampled during active COVID-19. The CDR3 region is CASSRGLAGPLRDEQFF. The CDR3 bases are TGTGCCAGCAGCAGGGGACTAGCGGGCCCTCTTCGGGATGAGCAGTTCTTC.